Listed below are T cell receptor beta chains from one sample, sequenced in a study of blood T cell repertoires in COVID-19. Method: immunoSEQ multiplex PCR; TCRdb's copy keeps in-frame clones and lacks some. In the table there are some 160,000 clones, approximately 84% of which are singletons. Specimen: peripheral blood. All receptors come from a woman of 80 years or more with COVID-19, enrolled during active disease. The CDR3 runs from the conserved cysteine through the conserved F or W. The D gene is left open where the match is weak. Clone size is given for some rows only: seen once, a few or many times, or a class if the clone is expanded.

J	size	D	V	CDR3	DNA
TRBJ2-3	NA	TRBD2	TRBV4-3	CASSQELAGSYTDTQYF	TGCGCCAGCAGCCAAGAGCTAGCGGGGTCCTACACAGATACGCAGTATTTT
TRBJ1-2	NA	NA	TRBV5-5	CASSLGHVSGYTF	TGTGCCAGCAGCCTGGGACATGTAAGCGGCTACACCTTC
TRBJ2-2	once	NA	TRBV15	CATSRFSGGTGELFF	TGTGCCACCAGCAGGTTCTCAGGGGGGACCGGGGAGCTGTTTTTT
TRBJ1-2	NA	NA	TRBV6-2/TRBV6-3	CASSYSSVANYGYTF	TGTGCCAGCAGTTACTCCAGCGTAGCTAACTATGGCTACACCTTC
TRBJ1-1	NA	NA	TRBV27	CASSLWAGSNTEAFF	TGTGCCAGCAGTTTATGGGCGGGGAGTAACACTGAAGCTTTCTTT
TRBJ2-1	few	TRBD2	TRBV5-6	CASSSGLAGALFNEQFF	TGTGCCAGCAGCTCCGGACTAGCGGGGGCCTTATTTAATGAGCAGTTCTTC
TRBJ2-3	NA	TRBD2	TRBV27	CASSPYSGLGRGHTQYF	TGTGCCAGCAGTCCCTACAGTGGGCTTGGGAGGGGACATACGCAGTATTTT
TRBJ1-2	NA	TRBD1	TRBV18	CASSRSGTGGYGYTF	TGTGCCAGCTCACGTTCCGGGACAGGGGGCTATGGCTACACCTTC
TRBJ2-6	NA	NA	TRBV19	CASSLARRRTGANVLTF	TGTGCCAGTAGCCTGGCCCGGAGGCGGACTGGGGCCAACGTCCTGACTTTC
TRBJ1-1	NA	TRBD1	TRBV6-5	CASPTGAEAFF	TGTGCCAGCCCTACAGGGGCTGAAGCTTTCTTT
TRBJ2-3	NA	NA	TRBV11-2	CARSSPGVFGGLSTDTQYF	TGTGCCCGCAGCTCCCCCGGGGTTTTCGGAGGGCTTAGCACAGATACGCAGTATTTT
TRBJ2-2	NA	TRBD1	TRBV28	CASSSPRDRGPNGELFF	TGTGCCAGCAGTTCCCCCAGGGACAGGGGGCCGAATGGGGAGCTGTTTTTT
TRBJ2-2	NA	TRBD1	TRBV10-3	CAIRPDRGNTGELFF	TGTGCCATCAGGCCGGACAGGGGGAACACCGGGGAGCTGTTTTTT
TRBJ1-5	NA	TRBD1	TRBV10-1	CASSRDRFNQPQHF	TGCGCCAGCAGCCGGGACAGGTTTAATCAGCCCCAGCATTTT
TRBJ2-5	NA	NA	TRBV5-1	CASSLDQYGAETQYF	TGCGCCAGCAGCTTGGATCAATACGGAGCAGAGACCCAGTACTTC
TRBJ2-2	NA	NA	TRBV9	CASSVEAANTGELFF	TGTGCCAGCAGCGTTGAGGCGGCCAACACCGGGGAGCTGTTTTTT